Included here is one TCR beta chain sequence, with context. Its antigen is currently unknown. The PCR contained 60 Vbeta and 13 Jbeta primers. Method: immunoSEQ multiplex PCR; TCRdb's copy keeps in-frame clones and lacks some. Found here are about 180,000 clones, 70% to 90% of them singletons; the top ten hold 2% to 2.5%. The ends were cut back, 3 bases at V and 6 bases at J, with 22 bases in the middle. The CDR3 consists of 17 residues. CDR1 MGHRA and CDR2 YSYEKL come from the germline V gene. The source of the sample is a study of cytomegalovirus exposure and HLA in healthy donors. The study, taken as a whole, reports: It was reportedly the case that the classifier diagnosed cytomegalovirus status with high specificity and sensitivity.

The chain combines TRBV4-1 with TRBJ2-3; D is possibly TRBD1 (6 bases). The sample comprised PBMCs. The sequence came from a woman aged 30 to 39 in good health and CMV-seronegative. CDR3 nucleotide sequence: TGCGCCAGCAGCCAGCCGAACAGGGTCCGGGGCCTGGATACGCAGTATTTT. Protein product: CASSQPNRVRGLDTQYF.